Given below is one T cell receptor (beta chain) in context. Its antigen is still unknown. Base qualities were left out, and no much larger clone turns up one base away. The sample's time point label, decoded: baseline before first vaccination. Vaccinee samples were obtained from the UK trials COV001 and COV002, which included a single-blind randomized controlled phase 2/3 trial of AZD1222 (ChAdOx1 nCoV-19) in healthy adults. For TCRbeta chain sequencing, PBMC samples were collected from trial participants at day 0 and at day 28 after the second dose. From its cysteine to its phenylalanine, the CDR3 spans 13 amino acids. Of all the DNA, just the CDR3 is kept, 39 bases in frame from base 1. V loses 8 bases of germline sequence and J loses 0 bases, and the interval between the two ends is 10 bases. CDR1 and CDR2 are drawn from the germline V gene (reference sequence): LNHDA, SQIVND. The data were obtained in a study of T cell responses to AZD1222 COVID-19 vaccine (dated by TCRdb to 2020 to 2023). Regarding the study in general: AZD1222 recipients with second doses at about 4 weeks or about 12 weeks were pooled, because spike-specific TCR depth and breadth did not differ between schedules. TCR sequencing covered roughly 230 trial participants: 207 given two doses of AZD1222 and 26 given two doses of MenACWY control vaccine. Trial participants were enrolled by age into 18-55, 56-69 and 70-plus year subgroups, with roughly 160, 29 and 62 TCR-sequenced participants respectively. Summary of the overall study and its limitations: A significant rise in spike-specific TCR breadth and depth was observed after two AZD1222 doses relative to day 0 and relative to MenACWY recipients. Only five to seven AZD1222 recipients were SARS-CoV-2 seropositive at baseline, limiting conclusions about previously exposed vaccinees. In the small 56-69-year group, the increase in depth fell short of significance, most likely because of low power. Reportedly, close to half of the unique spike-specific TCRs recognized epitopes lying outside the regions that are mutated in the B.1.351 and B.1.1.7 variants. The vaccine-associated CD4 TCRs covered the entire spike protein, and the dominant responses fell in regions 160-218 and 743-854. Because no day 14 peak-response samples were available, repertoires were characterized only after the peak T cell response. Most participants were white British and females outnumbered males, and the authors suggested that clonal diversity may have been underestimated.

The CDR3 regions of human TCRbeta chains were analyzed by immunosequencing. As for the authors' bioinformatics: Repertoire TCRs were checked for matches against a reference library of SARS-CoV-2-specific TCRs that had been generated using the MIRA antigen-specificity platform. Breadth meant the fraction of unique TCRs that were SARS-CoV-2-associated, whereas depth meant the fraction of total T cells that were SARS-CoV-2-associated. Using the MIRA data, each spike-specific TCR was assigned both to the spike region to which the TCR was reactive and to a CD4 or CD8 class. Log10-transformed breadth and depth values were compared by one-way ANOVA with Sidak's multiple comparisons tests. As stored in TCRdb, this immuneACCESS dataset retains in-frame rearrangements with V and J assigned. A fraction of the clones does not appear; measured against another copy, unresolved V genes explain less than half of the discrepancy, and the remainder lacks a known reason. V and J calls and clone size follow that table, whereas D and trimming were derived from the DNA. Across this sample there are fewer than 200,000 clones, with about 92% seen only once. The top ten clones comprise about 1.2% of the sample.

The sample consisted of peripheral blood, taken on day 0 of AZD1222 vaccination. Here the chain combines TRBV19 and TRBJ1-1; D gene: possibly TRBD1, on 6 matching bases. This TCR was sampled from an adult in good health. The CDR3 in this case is CASSGQLNTEAFF. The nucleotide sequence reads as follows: TGTGCCAGTTCTGGACAGTTGAACACTGAAGCTTTCTTT.